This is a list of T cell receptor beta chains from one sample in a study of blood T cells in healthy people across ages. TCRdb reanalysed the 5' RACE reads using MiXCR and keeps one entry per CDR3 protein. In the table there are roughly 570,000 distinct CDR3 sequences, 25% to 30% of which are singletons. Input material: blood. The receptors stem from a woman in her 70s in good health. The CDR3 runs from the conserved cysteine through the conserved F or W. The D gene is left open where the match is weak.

CASSSGTGTGSPLHF	TRBD1	TRBV5-1	TRBJ1-6
CASSSAQGGTEAFF	TRBD1	TRBV7-6	TRBJ1-1
CASSLSGVGANVLTF	-	TRBV7-3	TRBJ2-6
CASSYGLSGGYTF	-	TRBV6-2/TRBV6-3	TRBJ1-2
CASSETPGRLTQYF	-	TRBV2	TRBJ2-5
CASSLLAGGINEQFF	TRBD2	TRBV7-3	TRBJ2-1
CASSYTNQSQHF	-	TRBV6-2/TRBV6-3	TRBJ1-5
CSARPSSCNEQFF	-	TRBV20-1	TRBJ2-1
CSASRSGIRETQYF	TRBD2	TRBV20-1	TRBJ2-5
CASSPIPGNEQFF	-	TRBV7-9	TRBJ2-1